The rows below give T cell receptor beta chains drawn from one sample of a study of T cells after yellow fever vaccination. A single record per CDR3 protein comes from TCRdb applying MiXCR to the 5' RACE reads. This sample has approximately 150,000 distinct CDR3 sequences; roughly 9% occur once, and the top ten carry around 40%. The sequences come from CD8+ T cells sorted from PBMCs, collected 45 days after the yellow fever booster vaccination. These receptors were obtained from a young man who received the YFV17D yellow fever vaccine. CDR3s include the opening cysteine and the closing phenylalanine or tryptophan. D genes are given only for firm matches. Size is omitted from some rows. Given values are once, few, many or a class for expanded clones.

few,TRBJ1-2,TRBV9,.,CASRALEDYGYTF,TGTGCCAGTCGGGCTCTCGAGGACTATGGCTACACCTTC
.,TRBJ2-1,TRBV7-3,TRBD2,CASSRTSGGENEQFF,TGTGCCAGCAGCCGTACTAGCGGGGGGGAAAATGAGCAGTTCTTC
few,TRBJ2-7,TRBV5-1,TRBD1,CASNKGQGNYEQYF,TGCGCCAGCAATAAGGGACAGGGTAACTACGAGCAGTACTTC
.,TRBJ1-1,TRBV6-2/TRBV6-3,.,CASRPRVDTEAFF,TGTGCCAGCAGGCCCAGGGTTGACACTGAAGCTTTCTTT
many,TRBJ1-1,TRBV6-5,.,CASSSIGRNTEAFF,TGTGCCAGCAGTTCGATAGGGAGGAACACTGAAGCTTTCTTT
.,TRBJ2-7,TRBV4-3,.,CASSQDRYYEQYF,TGCGCCAGCAGCCAAGACAGGTACTACGAGCAGTACTTC
few,TRBJ1-2,TRBV19,.,CASSEIEFGYTF,TGTGCCAGTAGTGAGATTGAGTTTGGCTACACCTTC
many,TRBJ2-1,TRBV4-3,TRBD1,CASRGQYNEQFF,TGCGCCAGCAGGGGACAGTACAATGAGCAGTTCTTC
many,TRBJ2-3,TRBV27,TRBD2,CASSFGEGRTDTQYF,TGTGCCAGCAGTTTCGGGGAGGGTCGCACAGATACGCAGTATTTT
.,TRBJ2-2,TRBV5-4,.,CATAQGSGTGELFF,TGTGCCACAGCCCAGGGGTCAGGCACCGGGGAGCTGTTTTTT
many,TRBJ2-1,TRBV6-4,TRBD2,CASSKSGGAMDEQFF,TGTGCCAGCAGTAAAAGCGGGGGGGCAATGGATGAGCAGTTCTTC
many,TRBJ1-6,TRBV4-1,TRBD1,CASSRLIQGAWNSPLHF,TGCGCCAGCAGCCGATTAATTCAGGGGGCATGGAATTCACCCCTCCACTTT
few,TRBJ2-5,TRBV27,TRBD2,CASSLKGGLAGYVETQYF,TGTGCCAGCAGTTTAAAAGGGGGACTAGCGGGGTATGTGGAGACCCAGTACTTC
few,TRBJ2-3,TRBV7-6,TRBD2,CASSYHTAPGLRSTDTQYF,TGTGCCAGCAGCTATCACACCGCTCCGGGACTAAGAAGCACAGATACGCAGTATTTT
few,TRBJ1-6,TRBV7-2,TRBD1,CASSLVTGGAPLHF,TGTGCCAGCAGCTTAGTGACAGGGGGGGCACCCCTCCACTTT
.,TRBJ2-1,TRBV12-3/TRBV12-4,TRBD1,CASSRTGTGSKNEQFF,TGTGCCAGCAGCCGCACCGGGACAGGGTCCAAGAATGAGCAGTTCTTC
few,TRBJ2-1,TRBV7-3,TRBD2,CASSLSLAGGHEQFF,TGTGCCAGCAGCTTAAGTCTAGCGGGGGGCCATGAGCAGTTCTTC
few,TRBJ1-1,TRBV2,TRBD1,CASSPSTGGVNTEAFF,TGTGCCAGCAGTCCTAGCACAGGGGGCGTGAACACTGAAGCTTTCTTT
.,TRBJ2-2,TRBV5-1,TRBD1,CASSFRAGTGTGELFF,TGCGCCAGCAGCTTCCGGGCGGGGACAGGCACCGGGGAGCTGTTTTTT
few,TRBJ2-5,TRBV7-2,.,CASSLFGGLETQYF,TGTGCCAGCAGCTTATTCGGGGGCTTGGAGACCCAGTACTTC
few,TRBJ2-2,TRBV4-1,.,CASSQDLSRELFF,TGCGCCAGCAGCCAAGATCTTAGCCGGGAGCTGTTTTTT
few,TRBJ1-1,TRBV24-1,.,CATSDPAGTEAFF,TGTGCCACCAGTGATCCGGCAGGCACTGAAGCTTTCTTT
.,TRBJ1-1,TRBV20-1,TRBD1,CSARGTGYLGTEAFF,TGCAGTGCTAGAGGGACAGGGTATCTAGGGACTGAAGCTTTCTTT
.,TRBJ2-7,TRBV20-1,.,CSAREQTYEQYF,TGCAGTGCTAGAGAACAGACCTACGAGCAGTACTTC
few,TRBJ2-1,TRBV5-6,.,CASSFQGGEQFF,TGTGCCAGCAGCTTCCAGGGAGGCGAGCAGTTCTTC
.,TRBJ2-5,TRBV27,.,CASSLLPYGSQYF,TGTGCCAGCAGTTTATTACCCTATGGAAGCCAGTACTTC